This T cell receptor (beta chain) was captured by sequencing in a study of control samples from healthy donors and cancer patients (dated by TCRdb to 2018 to 2020). To note about this clone: Which antigen it targets is not known. It has no much larger one-base neighbor in the sample; base qualities were not kept.

Receptor amplification or capture employed the immunoSEQ multiplex PCR assay. TCRdb obtained this table from immuneACCESS and retained in-frame rearrangements with V and J assigned. These tables miss some clones; where compared with another copy, unresolved V genes account for less than half of the shortfall, and the remainder is unexplained. A total of roughly 400,000 clones appear in this sample, 80% to 95% of them only once. Over 5.5% of the sample lies in the top ten. Reading the germline V gene (reference sequence) gives CDR1 SEHNR and CDR2 FQNEAQ. Spanning cysteine to phenylalanine, the CDR3 consists of 13 amino acids. Only the CDR3 region is kept as DNA, spanning 39 bases read in frame from base 1. Clipping removes 10 bases from V and 1 base from J, with 6 as the unmatched junction base count.

Sequencing was carried out using PBMCs. The chain is encoded by TRBV7-9 joined to TRBJ2-5, with 7 bases matching TRBD1. The sequence derives from a man aged 35-49 years with head and neck cancer. The CDR3 reads CANARQGQETQYF. Here is the DNA: TGTGCCAACGCCCGACAGGGCCAAGAGACCCAGTACTTC.